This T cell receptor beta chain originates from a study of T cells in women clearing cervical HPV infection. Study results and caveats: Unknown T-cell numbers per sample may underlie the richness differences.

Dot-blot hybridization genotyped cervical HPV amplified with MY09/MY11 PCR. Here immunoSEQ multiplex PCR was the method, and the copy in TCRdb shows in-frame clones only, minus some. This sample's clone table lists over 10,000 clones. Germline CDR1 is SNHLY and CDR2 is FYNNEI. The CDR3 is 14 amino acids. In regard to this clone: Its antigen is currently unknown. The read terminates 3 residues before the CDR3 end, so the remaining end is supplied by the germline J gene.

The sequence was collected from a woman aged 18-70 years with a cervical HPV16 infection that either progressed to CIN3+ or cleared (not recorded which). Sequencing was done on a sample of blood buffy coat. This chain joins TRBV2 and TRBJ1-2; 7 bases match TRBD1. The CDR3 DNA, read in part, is TGTGCCAGCAGCGACACAGGGGCCACTTACGGC. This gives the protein CASSDTGATYG. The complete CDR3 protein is CASSDTGATYGYTF.